A selection of T cell receptor beta chains follows, all from one sample in a study of T cell clonotyping in hematopoietic cell transplantation. The assay was immunoSEQ multiplex PCR, and TCRdb's table has in-frame clones only and misses some. This table has about 6,400 clones, roughly 90% appearing once. This specimen consisted of peripheral blood mononuclear cells, obtained 100 days after allogeneic stem cell transplant. The receptors originated from a male patient in his thirties or forties who had an allogeneic stem cell transplant from an unrelated donor, so the T cells may come from the graft donor. Some clones in this sample may be carry-over from other donors' samples. Each CDR3 is given with its conserved first and last residue. D genes are given only for firm matches. Not all rows give a size; the values are once, few, many and, for expanded clones, a class.

CDR3aa,CDR3nt,d_gene,v_gene,j_gene,abundance
CASSQKTSGGASSTDTQYF,TGCGCCAGCAGCCAAAAGACTAGCGGGGGGGCGTCTAGCACAGATACGCAGTATTTT,TRBD2,TRBV5-1,TRBJ2-3,-
CASSPMGQANTGELFF,TGTGCCAGCAGCCCAATGGGACAGGCGAACACCGGGGAGCTGTTTTTT,TRBD1,TRBV9,TRBJ2-2,-
CASRGTGYNQPQHF,TGCGCCAGCAGGGGGACAGGGTACAATCAGCCCCAGCATTTT,TRBD1,TRBV4-1,TRBJ1-5,-
CASRAGWNTEAFF,TGTGCCAGCAGAGCCGGATGGAACACTGAAGCTTTCTTT,-,TRBV6-5,TRBJ1-1,-
CAISPRANYGYTF,TGTGCCATCAGTCCCCGGGCGAACTATGGCTACACCTTC,-,TRBV10-3,TRBJ1-2,-
CASSIRYGYTF,TGTGCCAGCAGTATTCGCTATGGCTACACCTTC,-,TRBV25-1,TRBJ1-2,-
CASSQDLPSGGYTF,TGCGCCAGCAGCCAAGATCTCCCTTCCGGTGGCTACACCTTC,-,TRBV4-3,TRBJ1-2,-
CAIRDTILNTEAFF,TGTGCCATCAGAGACACGATATTGAACACTGAAGCTTTCTTT,-,TRBV10-3,TRBJ1-1,-
CASSLERIMGAKNIQYF,TGCGCCAGCAGCTTGGAGCGGATTATGGGGGCCAAAAACATTCAGTACTTC,-,TRBV5-1,TRBJ2-4,-
CASSLHTWAPFVPREQYF,TGTGCCAGCAGTCTACACACCTGGGCCCCGTTCGTGCCGAGGGAGCAGTACTTC,-,TRBV27,TRBJ2-7,-
CASSLSGNEQFF,TGCGCCAGCAGCTTGAGCGGGAATGAGCAGTTCTTC,-,TRBV5-1,TRBJ2-1,-
CACGSLLQETQYF,TGTGCCTGCGGGAGTTTACTCCAAGAGACCCAGTACTTC,-,TRBV30,TRBJ2-5,once
CASREGHLYQPQHF,TGTGCCAGCAGGGAGGGACATCTTTATCAGCCCCAGCATTTT,-,TRBV28,TRBJ1-5,-
CASSLTTVLGGANEQFF,TGTGCCAGCAGCCTCACCACCGTCCTCGGGGGGGCCAATGAGCAGTTCTTC,TRBD2,TRBV5-6,TRBJ2-1,-
CASSVGQASSYEQYF,TGTGCCAGCAGCGTGGGACAAGCGAGCTCCTACGAGCAGTACTTC,-,TRBV9,TRBJ2-7,-
CASSLVIRSGAASSYEQYF,TGCGCCAGCAGCTTGGTCATAAGGAGCGGGGCTGCCTCCTCCTACGAGCAGTACTTC,TRBD2,TRBV5-1,TRBJ2-7,-
CASSDRGYSGANVLTF,TGTGCCAGCAGTGACAGGGGATACTCTGGGGCCAACGTCCTGACTTTC,-,TRBV6-1,TRBJ2-6,-
CAISAEGSNQPQHF,TGTGCCATCAGTGCCGAGGGTAGCAATCAGCCCCAGCATTTT,-,TRBV10-3,TRBJ1-5,-
CASSFWEHPLEFF,TGTGCCAGCAGTTTTTGGGAACATCCGTTGGAGTTCTTC,-,TRBV28,TRBJ2-1,-
CASSQDPSGGVQETQYF,TGCGCCAGCAGCCAAGATCCCAGCGGGGGGGTACAGGAGACCCAGTACTTC,TRBD2,TRBV4-3,TRBJ2-5,-
CASSLITPDTQYF,TGTGCCAGCAGTTTAATTACCCCAGATACGCAGTATTTT,-,TRBV28,TRBJ2-3,-
CASTYEGGSHQPQHF,TGCGCCAGCACCTACGAAGGGGGCTCCCATCAGCCCCAGCATTTT,TRBD1,TRBV4-1,TRBJ1-5,large
CASRIGGDNEQFF,TGTGCCAGCAGAATAGGGGGGGACAATGAGCAGTTCTTC,-,TRBV27,TRBJ2-1,-
CASSQGTGGAYGYTF,TGTGCCAGCAGCCAAGGGACAGGGGGCGCCTATGGCTACACCTTC,TRBD1,TRBV4-2,TRBJ1-2,once
CASSGWGQGKGSPLHF,TGTGCCAGCAGTGGTTGGGGACAGGGGAAGGGATCACCCCTCCACTTT,TRBD1,TRBV25-1,TRBJ1-6,few
CASSRTGVYGYTF,TGTGCCAGCAGTCGGACGGGGGTATATGGCTACACCTTC,-,TRBV6-5,TRBJ1-2,-
CAWSATRHSGNTIYF,TGTGCCTGGAGTGCCACTCGCCACTCTGGAAACACCATATATTTT,-,TRBV30,TRBJ1-3,-
CASSPEPGNQPQHF,TGTGCCAGCAGTCCAGAGCCAGGGAATCAGCCCCAGCATTTT,-,TRBV6-4,TRBJ1-5,-